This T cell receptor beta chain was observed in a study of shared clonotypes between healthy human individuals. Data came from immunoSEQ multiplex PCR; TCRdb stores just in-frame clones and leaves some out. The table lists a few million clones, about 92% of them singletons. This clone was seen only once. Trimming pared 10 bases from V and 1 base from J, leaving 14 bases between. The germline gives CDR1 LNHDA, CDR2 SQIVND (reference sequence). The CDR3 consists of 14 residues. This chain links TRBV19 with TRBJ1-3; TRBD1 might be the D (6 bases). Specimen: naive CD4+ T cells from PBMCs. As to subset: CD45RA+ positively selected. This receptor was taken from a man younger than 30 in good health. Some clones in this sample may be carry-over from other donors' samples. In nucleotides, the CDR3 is TGTGCCACAAACGGACAGACGTCTGGAAACACCATATATTTT. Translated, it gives CATNGQTSGNTIYF. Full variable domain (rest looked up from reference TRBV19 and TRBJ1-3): DGGITQSPKYLFRKEGQNVTLSCEQNLNHDAMYWYRQDPGQGLRLIYYSQIVNDFQKGDIAEGYSVSREKKESFPLTVTSAQKNPTAFYLCATNGQTSGNTIYFGEGSWLTVV.